This T cell receptor beta chain was sequenced in a study of lymphopenia after photon versus proton radiotherapy. Study-level points and caveats: Oligoclonal CD8+ Temra expansion after nadir drove photon patients' diversity drop. Photon-treated patients lost naive T cells and TCR diversity; proton-treated stayed stable. Authors raise, but do not show, better survival with proton therapy.

From germline, CDR1 is SQVTM and CDR2 ANQGSEA. This CDR3 contains 15 residues. TCRdb's copy holds only in-frame clones and misses some; the assay was immunoSEQ multiplex PCR. The data hold more than 50,000 clones, with around 83% observed a single time. As regards this clone: Its antigen is not identified.

The sequence was obtained from a man between 45 and 60 years old with gastric cancer. The sample consisted of peripheral blood, taken from a patient treated with photon-based radiotherapy. V and J are TRBV29-1 and TRBJ2-5; D is perhaps TRBD1 or TRBD2 (5 bases each). The J call may be faulty, since TRBJ2-7 better matches the DNA end. The CDR3 loop reads CSVQAGGRSSYEQYF. DNA of the CDR3: TGCAGCGTTCAAGCTGGGGGACGGAGCTCCTACGAGCAGTACTTC.